This T cell receptor (beta chain) was recovered during a study of CD8 T cells in Susac syndrome. CDR1 is PRHDT and CDR2 is FYEKMQ in the germline V gene (reference sequence). This CDR3 has 16 residues. The V gene lost 0 bases and the J gene lost 3 bases, with 14 bases spanning the gap. Random hexamers served to reverse transcribe roughly 0.5 to 1 ug RNA. TCRdb re-analysed the immunoSEQ multiplex PCR reads in MiXCR, keeping a single row per CDR3 protein. The repertoire has 120,000 or so distinct CDR3 sequences, about 95% of them found once; the top ten carry roughly 0.29%. The V and J genes are TRBV13 and TRBJ1-2, with a weak D call TRBD1 (6 bases). Sequences were obtained from CD8+ T cells from PBMCs. The TCR comes from a human donor with Susac syndrome. The CDR3 loop is CASSLGSTGYYYGYTF. CDR3 nucleotides: TGTGCCAGCAGCTTAGGTTCTACAGGGTACTACTATGGCTACACCTTC.